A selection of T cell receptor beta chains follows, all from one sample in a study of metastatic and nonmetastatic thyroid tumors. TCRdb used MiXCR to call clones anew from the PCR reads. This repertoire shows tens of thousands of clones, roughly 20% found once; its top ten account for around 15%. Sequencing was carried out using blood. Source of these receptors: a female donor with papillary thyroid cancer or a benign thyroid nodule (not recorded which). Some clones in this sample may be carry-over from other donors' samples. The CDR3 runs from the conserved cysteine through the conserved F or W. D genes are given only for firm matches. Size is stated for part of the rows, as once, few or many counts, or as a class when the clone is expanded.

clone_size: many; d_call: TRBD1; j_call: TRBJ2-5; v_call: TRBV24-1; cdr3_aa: CATSEPRDREETQYF; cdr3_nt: TGTGCCACCAGTGAACCCCGGGACAGGGAGGAGACCCAGTACTTC
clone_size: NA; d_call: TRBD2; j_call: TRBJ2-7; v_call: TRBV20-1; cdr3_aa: CSARHLAGGPREQYF; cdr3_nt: TGCAGTGCTAGACATCTGGCGGGAGGGCCTCGGGAGCAGTACTTC
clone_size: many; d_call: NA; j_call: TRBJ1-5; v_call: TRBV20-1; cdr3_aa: CSHPPRGRNNQPQHF; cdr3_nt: TGCAGCCACCCCCCGAGGGGCAGGAACAATCAGCCCCAGCATTTT
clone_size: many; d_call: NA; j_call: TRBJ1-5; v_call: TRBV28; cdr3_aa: CASSLFDGNQPQHF; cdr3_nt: TGTGCCAGCAGTTTATTCGATGGCAATCAGCCCCAGCATTTT
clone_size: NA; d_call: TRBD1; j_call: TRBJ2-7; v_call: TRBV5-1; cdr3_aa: CASSLAGGLFYEQYF; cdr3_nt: TGCGCCAGCAGCTTGGCAGGGGGCCTCTTTTACGAGCAGTACTTC
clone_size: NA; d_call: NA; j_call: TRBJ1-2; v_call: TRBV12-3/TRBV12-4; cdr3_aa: CASSRAGGCPCGYTF; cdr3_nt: TGTGCCAGCAGCAGGGCTGGCGGATGCCCATGTGGCTACACCTTC
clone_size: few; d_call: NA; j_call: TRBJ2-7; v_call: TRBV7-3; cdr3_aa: CASSRGGNYEQYF; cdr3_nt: TGTGCCAGCAGTCGAGGGGGAAACTACGAGCAGTACTTC
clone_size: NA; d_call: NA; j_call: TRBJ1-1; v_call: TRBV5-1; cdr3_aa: CASSLDGSTGEAFF; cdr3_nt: TGCGCCAGCAGCTTGGACGGTTCTACGGGTGAAGCTTTCTTT
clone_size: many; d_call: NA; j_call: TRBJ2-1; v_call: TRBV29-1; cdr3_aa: CSVGRTFAYNEQFF; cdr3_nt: TGCAGCGTTGGCCGGACTTTCGCCTACAATGAGCAGTTCTTC
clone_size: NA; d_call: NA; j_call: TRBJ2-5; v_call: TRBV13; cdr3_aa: CASTPPGDRETQYF; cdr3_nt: TGTGCCAGCACCCCACCCGGTGACCGAGAGACCCAGTACTTC
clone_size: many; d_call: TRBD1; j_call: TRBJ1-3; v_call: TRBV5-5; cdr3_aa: CASRPTGSGNTIYF; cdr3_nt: TGTGCCAGCAGACCGACAGGGTCTGGAAACACCATATATTTT
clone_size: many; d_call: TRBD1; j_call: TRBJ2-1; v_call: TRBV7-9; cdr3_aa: CASSTQGQGTGEQFF; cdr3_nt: TGTGCCAGCAGCACGCAGGGACAGGGGACAGGAGAGCAGTTCTTC
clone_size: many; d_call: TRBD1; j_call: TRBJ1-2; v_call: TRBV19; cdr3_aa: CASSIIGTGGVGYTF; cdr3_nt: TGTGCCAGTAGTATAATTGGGACAGGGGGGGTTGGCTACACCTTC
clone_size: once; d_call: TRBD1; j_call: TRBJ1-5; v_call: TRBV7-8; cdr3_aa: CASSPSGTGSNQPQHF; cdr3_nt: TGTGCCAGCAGCCCGAGCGGGACAGGCAGCAATCAGCCCCAGCATTTT
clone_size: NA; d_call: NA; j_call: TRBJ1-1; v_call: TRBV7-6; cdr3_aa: CASSLEAVNTEAFF; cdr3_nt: TGTGCCAGCAGCTTAGAGGCAGTGAACACTGAAGCTTTCTTT
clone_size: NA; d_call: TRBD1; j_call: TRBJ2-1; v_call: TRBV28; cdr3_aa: CASSLMDRYYTHNEQFF; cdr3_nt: TGTGCCAGCAGTTTGATGGACAGGTATTATACTCACAATGAGCAGTTCTTC
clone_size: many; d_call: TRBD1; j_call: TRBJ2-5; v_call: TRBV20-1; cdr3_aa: CSAPTGAGETQYF; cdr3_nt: TGCAGTGCTCCGACAGGGGCGGGGGAGACCCAGTACTTC
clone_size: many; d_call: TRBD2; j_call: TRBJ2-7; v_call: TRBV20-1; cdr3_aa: CSATGTSGIYEQYF; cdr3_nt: TGCAGTGCTACAGGGACTAGCGGAATATACGAGCAGTACTTC
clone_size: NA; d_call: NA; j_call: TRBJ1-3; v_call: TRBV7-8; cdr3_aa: CASSLDHSGNTIYF; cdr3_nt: TGTGCCAGCAGCTTAGACCACTCTGGAAACACCATATATTTT
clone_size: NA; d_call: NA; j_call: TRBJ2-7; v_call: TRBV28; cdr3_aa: CASSFRAYEQYF; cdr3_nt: TGTGCCAGCAGTTTCAGGGCCTACGAGCAGTACTTC
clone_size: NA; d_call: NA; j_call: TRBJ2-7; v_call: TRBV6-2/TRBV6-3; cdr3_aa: CASSYQEPSKREQYF; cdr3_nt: TGTGCCAGCAGTTACCAGGAACCCTCGAAGCGCGAGCAGTACTTC
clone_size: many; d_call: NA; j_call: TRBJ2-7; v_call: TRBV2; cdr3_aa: CASKGPSTYEQYF; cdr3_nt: TGTGCCAGCAAGGGACCGTCAACCTACGAGCAGTACTTC
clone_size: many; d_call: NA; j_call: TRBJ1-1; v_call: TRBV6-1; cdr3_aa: CAGTAETASNTEAFF; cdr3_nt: TGTGCCGGCACTGCCGAGACGGCCTCGAACACTGAAGCTTTCTTT
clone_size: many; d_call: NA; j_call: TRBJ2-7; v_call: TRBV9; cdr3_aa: CASSLTLGGSYEQYF; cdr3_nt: TGTGCCAGCAGCTTAACCCTAGGGGGAAGCTACGAGCAGTACTTC
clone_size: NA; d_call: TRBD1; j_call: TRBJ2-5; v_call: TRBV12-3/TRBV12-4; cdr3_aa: CASSFQGVRQETQCF; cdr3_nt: TGTGCCAGCAGTTTCCAGGGGGTTAGGCAAGAGACCCAGTGCTTC
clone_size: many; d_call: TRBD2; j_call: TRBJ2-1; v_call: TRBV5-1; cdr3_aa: CASSGGGGGRDEQFF; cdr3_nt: TGCGCCAGCAGTGGGGGGGGAGGCGGTAGGGATGAGCAGTTCTTC
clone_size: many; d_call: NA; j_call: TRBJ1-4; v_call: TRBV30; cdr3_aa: CAWSVEEKLFF; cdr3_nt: TGTGCCTGGAGTGTTGAAGAAAAACTGTTTTTT
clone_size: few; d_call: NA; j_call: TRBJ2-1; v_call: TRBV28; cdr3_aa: CASVTISGRDEQFF; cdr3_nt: TGTGCCAGCGTAACTATTTCGGGAAGGGATGAGCAGTTCTTC
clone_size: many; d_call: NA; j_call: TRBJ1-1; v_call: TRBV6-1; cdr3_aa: CASSVGATYSNTEAFF; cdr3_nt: TGTGCCAGCAGTGTGGGGGCAACCTACTCGAACACTGAAGCTTTCTTT
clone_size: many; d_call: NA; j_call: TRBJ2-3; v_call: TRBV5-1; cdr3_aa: CASRSGTPTDTQYF; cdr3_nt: TGCGCCAGCCGCTCCGGGACCCCCACAGATACGCAGTATTTT
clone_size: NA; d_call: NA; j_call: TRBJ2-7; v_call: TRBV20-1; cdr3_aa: CSAREVGSGSYEQYF; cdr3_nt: TGCAGTGCTAGAGAGGTCGGCAGCGGCTCCTACGAGCAGTACTTC
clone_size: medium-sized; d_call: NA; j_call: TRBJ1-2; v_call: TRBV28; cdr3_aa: CASSLVPYRPYGYTF; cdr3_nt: TGTGCCAGCAGTTTAGTCCCTTACAGGCCCTATGGCTACACCTTC
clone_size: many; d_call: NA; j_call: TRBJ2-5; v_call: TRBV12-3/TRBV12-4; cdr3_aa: CASSFVSGVGTQYF; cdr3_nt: TGTGCCAGCAGTTTCGTATCCGGGGTTGGGACCCAGTACTTC
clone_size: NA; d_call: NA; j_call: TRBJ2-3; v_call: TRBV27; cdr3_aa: CASSWGRVTDTHYF; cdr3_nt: TGTGCCAGCAGTTGGGGGCGCGTTACAGATACGCATTATTTT
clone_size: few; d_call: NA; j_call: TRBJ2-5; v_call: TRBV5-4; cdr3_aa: CASSLWASETQYF; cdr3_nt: TGTGCCAGCAGCTTGTGGGCGTCGGAGACCCAGTACTTC
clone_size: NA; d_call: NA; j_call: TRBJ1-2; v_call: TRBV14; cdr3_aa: CASSQVPGASGGYTF; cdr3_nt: TGTGCCAGCAGCCAAGTCCCGGGGGCTTCGGGCGGCTACACCTTC
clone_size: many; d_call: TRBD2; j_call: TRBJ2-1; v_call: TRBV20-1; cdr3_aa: CSAPWASGINEQFF; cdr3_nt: TGCAGTGCGCCATGGGCTAGCGGGATCAATGAGCAGTTCTTC
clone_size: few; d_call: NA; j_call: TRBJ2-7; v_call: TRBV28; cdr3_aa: CASSYQGSYEQYF; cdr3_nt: TGTGCCAGCAGTTACCAGGGTTCCTACGAGCAGTACTTC
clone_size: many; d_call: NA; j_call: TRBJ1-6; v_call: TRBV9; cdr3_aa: CASSVDSAGGSYNSPLHF; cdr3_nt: TGTGCCAGCAGCGTAGATTCAGCGGGCGGCTCCTATAATTCACCCCTCCACTTT
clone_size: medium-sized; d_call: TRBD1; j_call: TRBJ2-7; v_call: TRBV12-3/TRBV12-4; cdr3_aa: CASSSRDRVNEQYF; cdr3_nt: TGTGCCAGCAGTTCCCGGGACAGGGTTAACGAGCAGTACTTC
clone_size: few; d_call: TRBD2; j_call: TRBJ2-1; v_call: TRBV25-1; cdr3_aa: CASSAPGAGDGEQFF; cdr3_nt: TGTGCCAGCAGTGCTCCGGGCGCGGGAGATGGGGAGCAGTTCTTC
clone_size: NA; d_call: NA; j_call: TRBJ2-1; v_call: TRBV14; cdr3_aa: CSSSQIGQVRHNEQFF; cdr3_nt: TGTTCCAGCAGCCAAATAGGGCAGGTCAGGCACAATGAGCAGTTCTTC
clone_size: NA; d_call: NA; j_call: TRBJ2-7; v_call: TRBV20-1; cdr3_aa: CSAREQGTGEQYF; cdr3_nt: TGCAGTGCTAGAGAACAGGGTACCGGCGAGCAGTACTTC
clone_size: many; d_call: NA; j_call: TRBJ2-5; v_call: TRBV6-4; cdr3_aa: CASSDPGLKGYQETQYF; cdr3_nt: TGTGCCAGCAGTGACCCGGGACTTAAGGGTTACCAAGAGACCCAGTACTTC
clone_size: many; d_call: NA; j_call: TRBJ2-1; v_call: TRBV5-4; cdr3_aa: CASIKKSGTEQFF; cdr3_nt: TGTGCCAGCATAAAGAAATCAGGGACTGAGCAGTTCTTC